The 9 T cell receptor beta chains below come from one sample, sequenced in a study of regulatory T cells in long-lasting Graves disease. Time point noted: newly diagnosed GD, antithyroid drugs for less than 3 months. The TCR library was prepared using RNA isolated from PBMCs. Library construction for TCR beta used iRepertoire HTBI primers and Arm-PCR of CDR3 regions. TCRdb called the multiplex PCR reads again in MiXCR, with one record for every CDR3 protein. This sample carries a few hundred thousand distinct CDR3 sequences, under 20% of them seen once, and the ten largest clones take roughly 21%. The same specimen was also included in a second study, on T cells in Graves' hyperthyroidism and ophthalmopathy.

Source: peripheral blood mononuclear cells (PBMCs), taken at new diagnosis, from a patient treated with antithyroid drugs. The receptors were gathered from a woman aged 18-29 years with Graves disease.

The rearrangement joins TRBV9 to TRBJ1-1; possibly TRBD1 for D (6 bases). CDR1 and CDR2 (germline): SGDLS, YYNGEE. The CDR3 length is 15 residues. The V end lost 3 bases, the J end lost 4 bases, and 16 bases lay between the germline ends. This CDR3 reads CASSDGGGFSTEAFF. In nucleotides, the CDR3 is TGTGCCAGCAGCGATGGAGGGGGATTTAGCACTGAAGCTTTCTTT.

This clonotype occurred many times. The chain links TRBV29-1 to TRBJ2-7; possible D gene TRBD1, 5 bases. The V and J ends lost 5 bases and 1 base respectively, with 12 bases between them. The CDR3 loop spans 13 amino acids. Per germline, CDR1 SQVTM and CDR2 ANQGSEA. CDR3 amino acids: CSVCPPGSYEQYF. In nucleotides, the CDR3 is TGCAGCGTTTGCCCTCCAGGGTCCTACGAGCAGTACTTC.

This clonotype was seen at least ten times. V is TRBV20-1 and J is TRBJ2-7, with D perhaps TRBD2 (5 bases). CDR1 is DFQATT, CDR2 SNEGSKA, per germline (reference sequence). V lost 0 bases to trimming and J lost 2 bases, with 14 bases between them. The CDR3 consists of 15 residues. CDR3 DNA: TGCAGTGCTAGAGATCTCCTAGCTCCGGCCTACGAGCAGTACTTC. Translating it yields CSARDLLAPAYEQYF.

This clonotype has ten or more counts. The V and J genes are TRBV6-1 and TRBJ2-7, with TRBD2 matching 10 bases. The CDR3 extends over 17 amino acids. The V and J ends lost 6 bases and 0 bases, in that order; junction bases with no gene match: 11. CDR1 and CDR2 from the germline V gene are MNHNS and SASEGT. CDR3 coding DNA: TGTGCCAGCAGAGGGAGTAGCGGGGGGACCGGCTCCTACGAGCAGTACTTC. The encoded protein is CASRGSSGGTGSYEQYF.

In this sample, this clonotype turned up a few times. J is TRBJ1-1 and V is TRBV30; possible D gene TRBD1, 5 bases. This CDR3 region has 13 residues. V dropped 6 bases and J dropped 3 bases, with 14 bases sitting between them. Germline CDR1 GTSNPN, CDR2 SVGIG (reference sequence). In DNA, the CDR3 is TGTGCCTGCCTGGGGGGATCGGACACTGAAGCTTTCTTT. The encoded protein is CACLGGSDTEAFF.

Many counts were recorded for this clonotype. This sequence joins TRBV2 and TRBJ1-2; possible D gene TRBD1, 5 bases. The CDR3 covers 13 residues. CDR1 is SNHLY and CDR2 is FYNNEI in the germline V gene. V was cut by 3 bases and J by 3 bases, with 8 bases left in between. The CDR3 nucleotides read TGTGCCAGCAGTGACAGGGTTGACTATGGCTACACCTTC. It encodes CASSDRVDYGYTF.

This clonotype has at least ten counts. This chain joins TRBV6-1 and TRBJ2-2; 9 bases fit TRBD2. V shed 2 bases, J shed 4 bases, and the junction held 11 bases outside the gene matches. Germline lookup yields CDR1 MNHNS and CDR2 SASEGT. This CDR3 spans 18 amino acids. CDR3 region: CASSELSSGTTVTGELFF. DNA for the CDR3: TGTGCCAGCAGTGAACTGTCTAGCGGGACGACGGTCACCGGGGAGCTGTTTTTT.

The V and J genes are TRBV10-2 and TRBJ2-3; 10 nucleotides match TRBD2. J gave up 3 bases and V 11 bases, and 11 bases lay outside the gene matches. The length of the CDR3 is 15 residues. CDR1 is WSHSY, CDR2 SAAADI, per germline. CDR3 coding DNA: TGCGCCGGCACTCCTGTAGCGGGAGGTACAGATACGCAGTATTTT. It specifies CAGTPVAGGTDTQYF.

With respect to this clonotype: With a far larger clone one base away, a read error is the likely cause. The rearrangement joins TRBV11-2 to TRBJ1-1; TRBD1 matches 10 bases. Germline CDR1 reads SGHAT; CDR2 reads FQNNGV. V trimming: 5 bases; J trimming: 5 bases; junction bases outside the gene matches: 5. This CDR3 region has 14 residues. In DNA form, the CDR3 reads TGTGCCAGCAGCGCCGGACAGGGGGGAACTGAAGCTTTCTTT. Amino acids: CASSAGQGGTEAFF.